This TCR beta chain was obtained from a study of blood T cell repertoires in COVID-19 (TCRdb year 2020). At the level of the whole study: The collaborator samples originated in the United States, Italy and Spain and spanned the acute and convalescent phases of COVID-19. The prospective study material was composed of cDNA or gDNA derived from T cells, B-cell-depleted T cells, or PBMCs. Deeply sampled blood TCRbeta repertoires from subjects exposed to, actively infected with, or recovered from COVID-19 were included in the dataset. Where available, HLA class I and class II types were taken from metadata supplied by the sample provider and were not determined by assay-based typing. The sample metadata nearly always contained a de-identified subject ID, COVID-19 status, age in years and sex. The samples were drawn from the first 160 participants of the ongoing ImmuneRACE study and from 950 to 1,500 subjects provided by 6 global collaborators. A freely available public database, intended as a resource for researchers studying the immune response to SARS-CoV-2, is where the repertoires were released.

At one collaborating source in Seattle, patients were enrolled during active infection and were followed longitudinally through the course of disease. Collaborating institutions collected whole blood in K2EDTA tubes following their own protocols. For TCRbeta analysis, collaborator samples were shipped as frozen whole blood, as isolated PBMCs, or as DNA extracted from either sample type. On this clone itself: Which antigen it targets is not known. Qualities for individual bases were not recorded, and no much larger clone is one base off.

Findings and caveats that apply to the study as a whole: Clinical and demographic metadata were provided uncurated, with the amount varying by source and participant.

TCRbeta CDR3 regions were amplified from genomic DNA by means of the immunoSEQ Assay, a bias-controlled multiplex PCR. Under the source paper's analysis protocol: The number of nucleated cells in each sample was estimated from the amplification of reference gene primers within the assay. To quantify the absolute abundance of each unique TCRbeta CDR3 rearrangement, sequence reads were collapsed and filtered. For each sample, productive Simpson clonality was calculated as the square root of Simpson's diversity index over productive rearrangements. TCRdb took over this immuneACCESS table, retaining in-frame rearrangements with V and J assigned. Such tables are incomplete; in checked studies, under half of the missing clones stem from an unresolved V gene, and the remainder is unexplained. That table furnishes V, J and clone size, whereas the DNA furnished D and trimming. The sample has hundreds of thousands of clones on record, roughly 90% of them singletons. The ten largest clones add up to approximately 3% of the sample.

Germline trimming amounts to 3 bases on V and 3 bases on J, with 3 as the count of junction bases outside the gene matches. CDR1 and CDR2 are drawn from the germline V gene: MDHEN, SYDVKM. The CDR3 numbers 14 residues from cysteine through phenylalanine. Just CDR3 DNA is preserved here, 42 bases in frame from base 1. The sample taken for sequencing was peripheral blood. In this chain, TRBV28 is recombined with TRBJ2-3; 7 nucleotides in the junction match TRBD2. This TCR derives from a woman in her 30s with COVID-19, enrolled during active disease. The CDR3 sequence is CASSLGGYTDTQYF. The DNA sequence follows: TGTGCCAGCAGTTTGGGGGGGTATACAGATACGCAGTATTTT. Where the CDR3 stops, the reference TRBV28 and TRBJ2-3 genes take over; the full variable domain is DVKVTQSSRYLVKRTGEKVFLECVQDMDHENMFWYRQDPGLGLRLIYFSYDVKMKEKGDIPEGYSVSREKKERFSLILESASTNQTSMYLCASSLGGYTDTQYFGPGTRLTVL.